A single sample gave rise to the 26 T cell receptor beta chains below, sequenced in a study of cytomegalovirus exposure and HLA in healthy donors. PCR involved 60 Vbeta and 13 Jbeta primers. Sequenced by immunoSEQ multiplex PCR; TCRdb stores in-frame clones only, minus some. The sample table sets out around 65,000 clones. The sample taken for sequencing was PBMCs. These receptors were collected from a boy aged 10-17 years in good health and CMV-seronegative.

The rearrangement joins TRBV14 to TRBJ2-7; no definite D call. CDR3 size: 12 residues. From germline, CDR1 is SGHDN and CDR2 FVKESK. V lost 6 bases and J 0 bases, leaving 6 bases between the germline ends. The CDR3 sequence is CASSRYSYEQYF. The CDR3 nucleotides are TGTGCCAGCAGTCGCTACTCCTACGAGCAGTACTTC. The variable domain in full, completed from reference TRBV14 and TRBJ2-7, reads EAGVTQFPSHSVIEKGQTVTLRCDPISGHDNLYWYRRVMGKEIKFLLHFVKESKQDESGMPNNRFLAERTGGTYSTLKVQPAELEDSGVYFCASSRYSYEQYFGPGTRLTVT.

The chain has TRBV5-4 and TRBJ2-5; possibly TRBD1 for D (6 bases). This CDR3 has 15 amino acids. Germline V lookup: CDR1 SGHNT, CDR2 YYREEE (reference sequence). V lost 3 bases to trimming and J lost 2 bases, with 14 bases between them. The CDR3 nucleotides read TGTGCCAGCAGCTCTCCCTGGACAGAGCAAGAGACCCAGTACTTC. Protein product: CASSSPWTEQETQYF.

This chain joins TRBV5-5 and TRBJ2-7, with 9 bases identical to TRBD1. The CDR3 is 15 residues long. Germline-derived CDR1 and CDR2 are SGHKS and YYEKEE (reference sequence). J gave up 3 bases and V 3 bases, and 7 bases lay outside the gene matches. The CDR3 reads CASSWGTGILYEQYF. The CDR3 nucleotides are TGTGCCAGCAGCTGGGGGACAGGGATACTCTACGAGCAGTACTTC.

V and J are TRBV7-9 and TRBJ2-1; 7 bases are a match to TRBD1. The germline gives CDR1 SEHNR, CDR2 FQNEAQ (reference sequence). Trimming took 3 bases from V and 2 from J; bases not matched to a gene: 4. The CDR3 consists of 15 residues. In nucleotides, the CDR3 is TGTGCCAGCAGCTTTCCCGGACAGGCCTACAATGAGCAGTTCTTC. Its protein product is CASSFPGQAYNEQFF.

Turning to this clone: Other DNA sequences in this specimen translate into the identical CDR3. The rearrangement joins TRBV30 to TRBJ2-1; tentatively, D is TRBD2 (5 bases). The germline gives CDR1 GTSNPN, CDR2 SVGIG (reference sequence). Trimming took off 1 base at V and 8 bases at J, with 18 bases between the two ends. This CDR3 has 15 residues. In DNA, the CDR3 is TGTGCCTGGAGTGGACTCCGTGCTAGCAGTCATGAGCAGTTCTTC. Its protein is CAWSGLRASSHEQFF. Full variable domain (remainder filled in from reference TRBV30 and TRBJ2-1): SQTIHQWPATLVQPVGSPLSLECTVEGTSNPNLYWYRQAAGRGLQLLFYSVGIGQISSEVPQNLSASRPQDRQFILSSKKLLLSDSGFYLCAWSGLRASSHEQFFGPGTRLTVL.

The chain links TRBV2 to TRBJ1-3, with a weak D call TRBD1 (6 bases). The germline CDR1 and CDR2 sequences are SNHLY and FYNNEI. V lost 6 bases, J lost 2 bases, and 11 bases lay in between. This CDR3 has 14 residues. Here the CDR3 reads CASSLQGPGNTIYF. CDR3 bases: TGTGCCAGCAGCCTACAGGGTCCTGGAAACACCATATATTTT.

The chain links TRBV10-3 to TRBJ1-4; 8 bases line up with TRBD1. V was clipped by 11 bases and J by 8 bases; unmatched bases: 10. The V gene's germline CDR1 is ENHRY and CDR2 SYGVKD. The CDR3 sequence is 13 residues long. CDR3 sequence reads: CAAGTGAGEKLFF. CDR3 DNA sequence: TGTGCCGCCGGGACAGGAGCAGGGGAAAAACTGTTTTTT.

V gene TRBV9 combines with J gene TRBJ2-1; 11 bases align to TRBD2. This CDR3 spans 17 amino acids. CDR1 is SGDLS, CDR2 YYNGEE, per germline. V shed 2 bases and J 0 bases; nucleotides not matched to a gene: 4. As DNA, the CDR3 is TGTGCCAGCAGCGTCACTAGCGGGAGAAGCTCCTACAATGAGCAGTTCTTC. The encoded protein is CASSVTSGRSSYNEQFF.

The CDR3 DNA reads TGTGCCAGCAGCTTAGTTAGGGGAATAAACACTGAAGCTTTCTTT. Its translation: CASSLVRGINTEAFF. The chain employs TRBV7-8 and TRBJ1-1, with D maybe TRBD1 (5 bases). Germline V gene data show CDR1 as SGHVS and CDR2 as FQNEAQ. The V end lost 1 base, the J end lost 2 bases, and 11 bases lay between the germline ends. The CDR3 extends over 15 amino acids.

The chain recombines TRBV7-2 with TRBJ2-5, with 7 bases that match TRBD1. The J call is doubtful: the DNA matches TRBJ2-7 better. The CDR3 extends over 14 amino acids. Germline CDR1 reads SGHTA; CDR2 reads FQGNSA. The CDR3 DNA reads TGTGCCAGCGCCCGGGACAGAAGCTCCTACGAGCAGTACTTC. Translating gives CASARDRSSYEQYF.

CDR3 in amino acids: CASRSITGELFF. CDR3 coding DNA: TGTGCCAGCAGATCCATTACCGGGGAGCTGTTTTTT. This chain links TRBV9 with TRBJ2-2; D unclear. The germline V gene has CDR1 SGDLS and CDR2 YYNGEE. The CDR3 runs 12 residues. Trimming stripped 5 bases from V and 5 bases from J, with 7 bases between.

This chain joins TRBV9 and TRBJ1-1; 7 bases match TRBD1. After removal of 3 bases from V and 5 bases from J, the junction contained 4 bases not matched to a gene. This CDR3 has 13 amino acids. Germline V CDR1 and CDR2: SGDLS, YYNGEE. CDR3 nucleotides: TGTGCCAGCAGCGCCCAGGGGGGAACTGAAGCTTTCTTT. Amino acid sequence: CASSAQGGTEAFF.

The chain joins TRBV7-2 to TRBJ2-2; D might be TRBD2 (5 bases). This CDR3 is built from 17 residues. Trimming cost V 1 base and J 4 bases, with 16 bases left between them. Germline values: CDR1 SGHTA, CDR2 FQGNSA. The CDR3 reads CASSLDGDYGVTGELFF. CDR3 sequence (DNA): TGTGCCAGCAGCTTAGACGGGGATTACGGTGTCACCGGGGAGCTGTTTTTT.

The chain combines TRBV29-1 with TRBJ2-2; possibly TRBD1 for D (5 bases). The CDR3 runs to 14 residues. Between the trimmed V and J ends, which lost 4 bases and 3 bases, there was a span of 12 bases. CDR1 and CDR2 (germline): SQVTM, ANQGSEA. CDR3 nucleotides: TGCAGCGTTGTGACGGACACCTACACCGGGGAGCTGTTTTTT. Its protein is CSVVTDTYTGELFF.

The V gene is TRBV6-5, the J gene TRBJ2-5; D is uncertain. TRBJ2-7 matches the DNA end more closely, so the J call is doubtful. Looked up from germline, CDR1 is MNHEY and CDR2 is SVGAGI. The length of the CDR3 is 16 residues. The CDR3 nucleotides are TGTGCCAGCAGTTCGTTCCTCCGGAGTACCTCCTACGAGCAGTACTTC. As protein: CASSSFLRSTSYEQYF.

The gene calls are TRBV2 and TRBJ1-5; D is unresolved. The germline gives CDR1 SNHLY, CDR2 FYNNEI. The CDR3 is made up of 15 amino acids. Trimming removed 4 bases at V and 7 bases at J, with 17 bases between. CDR3 residues: CASSGGGSEGQPQHF. The DNA for the CDR3 is TGTGCCAGCAGTGGGGGAGGGTCCGAAGGCCAGCCCCAGCATTTT.

The V gene is TRBV2, the J gene TRBJ1-2; D may be TRBD1 (5 bases). Germline CDR1 is SNHLY and CDR2 is FYNNEI. V gave up 2 bases and J gave up 8 bases, with 15 bases separating them. The CDR3 sequence is 14 residues long. CDR3: CASSEIPGPYGYTF. CDR3 coding DNA: TGTGCCAGCAGTGAAATTCCAGGGCCGTACGGCTACACCTTC.

V usage is TRBV5-1 and J usage is TRBJ2-2, with 8 bases aligning to TRBD1. CDR1 SGHRS and CDR2 YFSETQ come from the germline V gene. The length of the CDR3 is 15 residues. V gave up 6 bases and J gave up 1 base; unmatched junction bases: 5. The CDR3 region is CASIPGTGNTGELFF. The CDR3 DNA reads TGCGCCAGCATCCCTGGGACAGGGAACACCGGGGAGCTGTTTTTT.

The rearrangement joins TRBV4-1 to TRBJ2-1; possible D gene TRBD2, 7 bases. Deletions cut 3 bases from V and 4 bases from J, with 16 bases between. The CDR3 length is 16 residues. CDR1 is MGHRA and CDR2 is YSYEKL in the germline V gene. CDR3 bases: TGCGCCAGCAGCCAGGGGGCTAGCGGAACATACAATGAGCAGTTCTTC. This sequence encodes CASSQGASGTYNEQFF.

The V call is TRBV6-1, the J call TRBJ2-5, with 8 bases identical to TRBD1. The V segment lost 4 bases and the J segment 5 bases; nucleotides outside the gene matches: 6. The CDR3 covers 14 residues. Per the germline V gene, CDR1 is MNHNS and CDR2 is SASEGT. CDR3 region: CASSGRTGWETQYF. The CDR3, as DNA: TGTGCCAGCAGTGGTCGGACAGGGTGGGAGACCCAGTACTTC.

The V gene is TRBV2, the J gene TRBJ1-4, with TRBD1 identical over 8 bases. This CDR3 is 16 amino acids long. The germline gives CDR1 SNHLY, CDR2 FYNNEI. The V gene end was trimmed by 1 base and the J gene end by 6 bases; junction bases not matched to a gene: 7. The CDR3 nucleotides read TGTGCCAGCAGTGAAGGGCAGGGGGCTGAAGATGAAAAACTGTTTTTT. This codes for CASSEGQGAEDEKLFF.

The rearrangement links TRBV11-3 to TRBJ2-2, with no clear D. Per the germline V gene, CDR1 is SGHNT and CDR2 is YENEEA. Trimming took 8 bases from V and 1 from J, leaving 5 bases between them. The CDR3 runs to 12 residues. CDR3 sequence (DNA): TGTGCCAGCGGCATGAACACCGGGGAGCTGTTTTTT. Translated: CASGMNTGELFF.

CDR3 in amino acids: CASSVTGAGDNEQFF. DNA for the CDR3: TGTGCCAGCAGCGTTACAGGGGCTGGAGACAATGAGCAGTTCTTC. The chain is built from TRBV9 and TRBJ2-1; 7 bases are shared with TRBD1. Germline values: CDR1 SGDLS, CDR2 YYNGEE. The CDR3 consists of 15 residues. V shed 2 bases and J 5 bases; nucleotides not matched to a gene: 7.

This chain links TRBV7-6 with TRBJ2-1; tentatively, D is TRBD2 (5 bases). The V end lost 8 bases, the J end lost 7 bases, and 12 bases lay between the germline ends. Germline V gene data show CDR1 as SGHVS and CDR2 as FNYEAQ. The CDR3 sequence is 12 residues long. The DNA of the CDR3 is TGTGCCAGCGCCTTGGCGGGTAATGAGCAGTTCTTC. Its protein is CASALAGNEQFF.

The chain employs TRBV15 and TRBJ2-3; tentatively, D is TRBD2 (6 bases). The germline V gene encodes CDR1 LNHNV and CDR2 YYDKDF (reference sequence). The CDR3 consists of 16 residues. V gave up 0 bases and J gave up 7 bases, with 17 bases separating them. The CDR3 nucleotides are TGTGCCACCAGCAGAGATGGGGGGACGGCCGATAATACGCAGTATTTT. This translates into CATSRDGGTADNTQYF.

The chain couples TRBV7-8 to TRBJ2-3, with 9 nucleotides matching TRBD1. This CDR3 comprises 14 residues. V shed 1 base, J shed 9 bases, and the junction held 5 bases outside the gene matches. Germline CDR1 and CDR2: SGHVS and FQNEAQ. CDR3 nucleotide sequence: TGTGCCAGCAGCTTAGAGGGACAGGGAGCAACGCAGTATTTT. Translating it yields CASSLEGQGATQYF. Full variable domain (rest looked up from reference TRBV7-8 and TRBJ2-3): GAGVSQSPRYKVAKRGQDVALRCDPISGHVSLFWYQQALGQGPEFLTYFQNEAQLDKSGLPSDRFFAERPEGSVSTLKIQRTQQEDSAVYLCASSLEGQGATQYFGPGTRLTVL.